The sample holds many counts of the clone carrying this T cell receptor beta chain. As yet, its antigen is unknown. This record belongs to a study of response to subunit inactivated influenza vaccine. V was pared by 0 bases and J by 1 base, with 0 bases of the junction left unmatched. CDR3 length: 16 amino acids. Germline CDR1 reads MNHEY; CDR2 reads SVGAGI. Whole-study findings and limits: New T cells are recruited in small numbers by each seasonal influenza vaccination, according to the authors' suggestion.

MiXCR, applied by TCRdb to the RT-PCR reads, yields one record per CDR3 protein. Found here are around 750,000 distinct CDR3 sequences, approximately 21% of them singletons; the top ten hold roughly 10%. The chain has TRBV6-5 and TRBJ2-2; 9 positions agree with TRBD2. The source was PBMCs from blood, collected around 5 days after vaccination. The sequence came from a man in his fifties or sixties who received an inactivated influenza vaccine. This CDR3 reads CASSYSTSGNTGELFF. The CDR3 nucleotides are TGTGCCAGCAGTTACTCGACTAGCGGGAACACCGGGGAGCTGTTTTTT.